Following are 23 T cell receptor beta chains from one sample sequenced in a study of blood T cell repertoires in COVID-19. Clones were sequenced by immunoSEQ multiplex PCR, and TCRdb holds only the in-frame ones, with some missing. The sample comprises about 180,000 clones, about 85% of which are singletons, and roughly 2.9% rests with the top ten. The sequenced sample consisted of peripheral blood. These receptors were obtained from a woman in her twenties or thirties with active or convalescent COVID-19.

The chain employs TRBV9 and TRBJ1-4, with 7 nucleotides matching TRBD1. The J segment lost 8 bases and the V segment lost 5 bases, leaving 9 bases of the junction unmatched. Germline lookup yields CDR1 SGDLS and CDR2 YYNGEE. This CDR3 spans 14 amino acids. The CDR3 bases are TGTGCCAGCAGTCGACAGGGTAATCACGAAAAACTGTTTTTT. It translates to CASSRQGNHEKLFF.

V is TRBV9 and J is TRBJ1-6, with D perhaps matching TRBD1 (5 bases). Trimming took off 0 bases at V and 6 bases at J, with 10 bases between the two ends. This CDR3 comprises 15 residues. The germline V gene encodes CDR1 SGDLS and CDR2 YYNGEE. CDR3 nucleotides: TGTGCCAGCAGCGTAGAAGGGGCGTTTAATTCACCCCTCCACTTT. As protein: CASSVEGAFNSPLHF.

This chain uses TRBV6-1 with TRBJ2-3; TRBD2 matches 11 bases. CDR3 size: 15 residues. In germline, CDR1 is MNHNS, CDR2 SASEGT. Trimming at V came to 2 bases and at J to 6 bases, leaving 4 bases not matched to a gene. CDR3 loop: CASSESPSGGDTQYF. CDR3 in DNA: TGTGCCAGCAGTGAATCTCCTAGCGGGGGGGATACGCAGTATTTT.

CDR3 amino acids: CASSQVWQGAGGYTF. The CDR3 nucleotides are TGCGCCAGCAGCCAAGTTTGGCAGGGGGCGGGTGGCTACACCTTC. V usage is TRBV4-1 and J usage is TRBJ1-2, with 8 bases identical to TRBD1. CDR3 length: 15 amino acids. The V gene's germline CDR1 is MGHRA and CDR2 YSYEKL. Trimming took 1 base from V and 7 from J; bases not matched to a gene: 8.

V gene TRBV4-1 combines with J gene TRBJ2-1; 10 nucleotides align to TRBD2. The CDR3 runs to 15 residues. Trimming cost V 0 bases and J 8 bases; bases outside gene matches: 4. Germline V gene data show CDR1 as MGHRA and CDR2 as YSYEKL. In DNA form, the CDR3 reads TGCGCCAGCAGCCAAGAAAACCTAGCGGGGGATGAGCAGTTCTTC. This sequence encodes CASSQENLAGDEQFF.

CDR3 residues: CASSFGSYNSPLHF. CDR3 DNA sequence: TGCGCCAGCAGCTTCGGCTCCTATAATTCACCCCTCCACTTT. The V call is TRBV5-1, the J call TRBJ1-6; D remains ambiguous. This CDR3 has 14 residues. CDR1 and CDR2 from the germline V gene are SGHRS and YFSETQ. V was trimmed by 2 bases and J by 0 bases, leaving 3 bases between them.

The chain couples TRBV11-3 to TRBJ2-7, with no clear D. V lost 3 bases and J 0 bases, leaving 6 bases between the germline ends. The germline gives CDR1 SGHNT, CDR2 YENEEA. There are 13 residues in the CDR3. This CDR3 reads CASSLGSSYEQYF. The DNA of the CDR3 is TGTGCCAGCAGCTTGGGCAGCTCCTACGAGCAGTACTTC.

This clone was counted a single time. V is TRBV5-4 and J is TRBJ2-3; TRBD2 aligns across 7 bases. Germline assignment: CDR1 SGHNT and CDR2 YYREEE (reference sequence). J lost 1 base, V lost 2 bases, and 4 bases had no gene match. The CDR3 sequence is 15 residues long. This chain's CDR3 is CASSFRLAGTDTQYF. CDR3 sequence (DNA): TGTGCCAGCAGCTTCAGGCTAGCGGGCACAGATACGCAGTATTTT.

This chain links TRBV5-1 with TRBJ1-3; perhaps TRBD1 as D (6 bases). The V and J ends lost 2 bases and 4 bases respectively, with 10 bases between them. Germline CDR1 is SGHRS and CDR2 is YFSETQ. The CDR3 consists of 14 residues. DNA for the CDR3: TGCGCCAGCAGCTTAACAGGGTCGGGAAACACCATATATTTT. This codes for CASSLTGSGNTIYF.

The V and J genes are TRBV7-9 and TRBJ2-2, with D possibly being TRBD2 (5 bases). The CDR3 runs to 16 residues. Germline loops: CDR1 SEHNR, CDR2 FQNEAQ (reference sequence). V was shortened by 5 bases and J by 1 base, with 14 bases between the two germline ends. CDR3 region: CASSPSRSENTGELFF. The CDR3 DNA follows: TGTGCCAGCAGCCCTAGCAGATCCGAGAACACCGGGGAGCTGTTTTTT. The full variable domain, with the rest looked up from reference TRBV7-9 and TRBJ2-2, is DTGVSQNPRHKITKRGQNVTFRCDPISEHNRLYWYRQTLGQGPEFLTYFQNEAQLEKSRLLSDRFSAERPKGSFSTLEIQRTEQGDSAMYLCASSPSRSENTGELFFGEGSRLTVL.

This clone was observed a single time. The chain recombines TRBV28 with TRBJ1-2; D gene unclear. Germline assignment: CDR1 MDHEN and CDR2 SYDVKM. V was pared by 4 bases and J by 8 bases, with 14 bases between. CDR3 length: 13 amino acids. The CDR3 DNA sequence: TGTGCCAGCAGTTCCCCTAATACTCGGGGCTACACCTTC. It is translated as CASSSPNTRGYTF.

As DNA, the CDR3 is TGTGCCAGTACAAGCGGGGGGGCGAGCCAAAACATTCAGTACTTC. This translates into CASTSGGASQNIQYF. The gene calls are TRBV19 and TRBJ2-4; 10 bases agree with TRBD2. After removal of 7 bases from V and 5 bases from J, the junction contained 8 bases not matched to a gene. Germline loops: CDR1 LNHDA, CDR2 SQIVND (reference sequence). CDR3 length: 15 amino acids.

The chain recombines TRBV9 with TRBJ1-6; the match to TRBD1 covers 10 bases. Germline CDR1 is SGDLS and CDR2 is YYNGEE. The CDR3 runs 16 residues. J gave up 8 bases and V 3 bases, and 8 bases lay outside the gene matches. The CDR3 sequence: CASSARQGAQDSPLHF. CDR3 nucleotides: TGTGCCAGCAGCGCCAGACAGGGGGCGCAAGATTCACCCCTCCACTTT.

In DNA form, the CDR3 reads TGTGCCAGCAGTGGTTGGGTGGGAGCTGGCGAAGCTTTCTTT. Encoded protein: CASSGWVGAGEAFF. The chain links TRBV27 to TRBJ1-1, with D unresolved. With 5 bases removed from V and 8 bases from J, the gap between germline ends came to 18 bases. From germline, CDR1 is MNHEY and CDR2 SMNVEV (reference sequence). This CDR3 is built from 14 residues.

V usage is TRBV20-1 and J usage is TRBJ2-1; D uncertain. The CDR3 totals 11 residues. CDR1 is DFQATT, CDR2 SNEGSKA, per germline (reference sequence). The V end was cut by 6 bases, the J end by 4 bases, with 7 bases between. This CDR3 is CSAPVYNEQFF. The CDR3 coding sequence is TGCAGTGCCCCCGTATACAATGAGCAGTTCTTC.

The chain is built from TRBV11-3 and TRBJ1-2; no reliable D call. V was cut by 4 bases and J by 6 bases, with 15 bases left in between. The CDR3 is 14 residues long. The germline V gene encodes CDR1 SGHNT and CDR2 YENEEA. CDR3 region: CASSSSFGKHGYTF. In DNA form, the CDR3 reads TGTGCCAGCAGCTCTAGTTTCGGGAAGCATGGCTACACCTTC. Combining the CDR3 with reference TRBV11-3 and TRBJ1-2 gives the whole variable domain EAGVVQSPRYKIIEKKQPVAFWCNPISGHNTLYWYLQNLGQGPELLIRYENEEAVDDSQLPKDRFSAERLKGVDSTLKIQPAELGDSAVYLCASSSSFGKHGYTFGSGTRLTVV.

The rearrangement uses TRBV6-6 and TRBJ2-7; D ambiguous. Germline V gene data show CDR1 as MNHNY and CDR2 as SVGAGI (reference sequence). CDR3 size: 14 residues. V was trimmed by 2 bases and J by 2 bases, leaving 10 bases between them. The CDR3 sequence: CASSYEYSTYEQYF. CDR3 nucleotides: TGTGCCAGCAGTTACGAGTACAGTACCTACGAGCAGTACTTC.

The chain links TRBV19 to TRBJ1-5; D not resolved. V gave up 3 bases and J gave up 0 bases, with 9 bases separating them. CDR1 and CDR2 from the germline V gene are LNHDA and SQIVND (reference sequence). This CDR3 is 15 amino acids long. The CDR3 protein is CASSIYSPSNQPQHF. The DNA of the CDR3 is TGTGCCAGTAGTATTTACAGCCCTAGCAATCAGCCCCAGCATTTT.

This clone was detected once. The CDR3 loop reads CASSLGGGQGGEQYF. The CDR3 DNA follows: TGCGCCAGCAGCTTGGGAGGGGGACAGGGTGGCGAGCAGTACTTC. V and J are TRBV5-1 and TRBJ2-7; 9 nucleotides agree with TRBD1. The trim removed 0 bases at V and 6 bases at J, leaving 7 bases unmatched. Germline lookup yields CDR1 SGHRS and CDR2 YFSETQ. This CDR3 is 15 amino acids long.

The V and J genes are TRBV24-1 and TRBJ2-1, with 10 bases that match TRBD1. Germline V gives CDR1 KGHDR, CDR2 SFDVKD. The CDR3 covers 17 residues. V was clipped by 4 bases and J by 4 bases; unmatched bases: 9. CDR3 amino acids: CATSDHLPGQGYNEQFF. CDR3 sequence (DNA): TGTGCCACCAGTGACCATCTACCGGGACAGGGGTACAATGAGCAGTTCTTC.

The chain uses TRBV2 and TRBJ2-7; D is possibly TRBD1 (6 bases). The V end lost 7 bases, the J end lost 3 bases, and 16 bases lay between the germline ends. Germline V CDR1 and CDR2: SNHLY, FYNNEI. The CDR3 sequence is 14 residues long. The CDR3 is CASKVRGSDYEQYF. CDR3 nucleotide sequence: TGTGCCAGCAAGGTTAGGGGGAGCGACTACGAGCAGTACTTC. The full variable domain, its missing parts supplied by reference TRBV2 and TRBJ2-7, is EPEVTQTPSHQVTQMGQEVILRCVPISNHLYFYWYRQILGQKVEFLVSFYNNEISEKSEIFDDQFSVERPDGSNFTLKIRSTKLEDSAMYFCASKVRGSDYEQYFGPGTRLTVT.

The genes are TRBV2 and TRBJ1-2; tentatively, D is TRBD1 (6 bases). Germline lookup yields CDR1 SNHLY and CDR2 FYNNEI. The CDR3 spans 13 residues. Trimming removed 3 bases at V and 6 bases at J, with 11 bases between. The CDR3 spells CASSDRGLHGYTF. The CDR3 DNA is TGTGCCAGCAGTGATAGGGGGTTACATGGCTACACCTTC. Full variable domain (outside the CDR3, taken from reference TRBV2 and TRBJ1-2): EPEVTQTPSHQVTQMGQEVILRCVPISNHLYFYWYRQILGQKVEFLVSFYNNEISEKSEIFDDQFSVERPDGSNFTLKIRSTKLEDSAMYFCASSDRGLHGYTFGSGTRLTVV.

This sequence joins TRBV19 and TRBJ2-7; no clear D gene. Germline V gene sequence: CDR1 LNHDA, CDR2 SQIVND (reference sequence). The CDR3 contains 13 residues. V was trimmed by 4 bases and J by 0 bases, leaving 7 bases between them. CDR3 in DNA: TGTGCCAGTAGTAGCAGGCCCTCCTACGAGCAGTACTTC. Protein sequence: CASSSRPSYEQYF.